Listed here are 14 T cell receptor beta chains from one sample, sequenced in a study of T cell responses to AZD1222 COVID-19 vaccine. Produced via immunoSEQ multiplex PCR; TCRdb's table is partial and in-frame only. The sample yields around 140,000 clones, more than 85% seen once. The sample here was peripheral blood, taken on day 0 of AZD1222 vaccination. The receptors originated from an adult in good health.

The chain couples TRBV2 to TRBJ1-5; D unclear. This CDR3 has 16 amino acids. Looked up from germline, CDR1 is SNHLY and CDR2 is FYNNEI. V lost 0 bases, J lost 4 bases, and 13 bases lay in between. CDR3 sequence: CASSEALRVGNQPQHF. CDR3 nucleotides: TGTGCCAGCAGTGAAGCGCTAAGGGTAGGAAATCAGCCCCAGCATTTT.

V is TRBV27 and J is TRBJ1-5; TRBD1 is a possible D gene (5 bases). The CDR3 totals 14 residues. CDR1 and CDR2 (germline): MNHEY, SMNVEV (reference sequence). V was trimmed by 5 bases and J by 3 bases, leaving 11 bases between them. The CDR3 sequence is CASSPLGHNQPQHF. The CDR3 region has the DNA TGTGCCAGCAGTCCCCTGGGGCACAATCAGCCCCAGCATTTT.

The CDR3 spells CATLTGGSSDEQFF. In nucleotides, the CDR3 is TGTGCCACCTTAACAGGGGGTTCGTCCGATGAGCAGTTCTTC. The chain recombines TRBV15 with TRBJ2-1; 8 nucleotides match TRBD1. This CDR3 is 14 amino acids long. CDR1 LNHNV and CDR2 YYDKDF come from the germline V gene (reference sequence). V was pared by 8 bases and J by 8 bases, with 11 bases of the junction left unmatched. Variable domain in full (rest from reference TRBV15 and TRBJ2-1): DAMVIQNPRYQVTQFGKPVTLSCSQTLNHNVMYWYQQKSSQAPKLLFHYYDKDFNNEADTPDNFQSRRPNTSFCFLDIRSPGLGDTAMYLCATLTGGSSDEQFFGPGTRLTVL.

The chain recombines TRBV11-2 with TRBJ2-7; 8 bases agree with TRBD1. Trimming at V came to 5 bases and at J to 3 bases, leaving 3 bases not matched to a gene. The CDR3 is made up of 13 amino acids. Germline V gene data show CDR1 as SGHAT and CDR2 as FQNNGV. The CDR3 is CASSTGTGYEQYF. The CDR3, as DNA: TGTGCCAGCAGCACGGGGACAGGCTACGAGCAGTACTTC.

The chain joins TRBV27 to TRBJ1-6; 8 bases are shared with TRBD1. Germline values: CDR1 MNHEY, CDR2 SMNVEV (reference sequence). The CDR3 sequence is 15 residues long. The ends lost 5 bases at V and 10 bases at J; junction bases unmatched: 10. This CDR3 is CASSPTDREGSPLHF. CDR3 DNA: TGTGCCAGCAGTCCCACGGACAGGGAAGGGTCACCCCTCCACTTT.

This CDR3 is CASSEGWGNTIYF. The DNA of the CDR3 is TGTGCCAGCAGCGAGGGATGGGGAAACACCATATATTTT. This chain uses TRBV7-9 with TRBJ1-3; D call uncertain. Germline V CDR1 and CDR2: SEHNR, FQNEAQ (reference sequence). V lost 5 bases to trimming and J lost 4 bases, with 9 bases between them. The CDR3 runs 13 residues.

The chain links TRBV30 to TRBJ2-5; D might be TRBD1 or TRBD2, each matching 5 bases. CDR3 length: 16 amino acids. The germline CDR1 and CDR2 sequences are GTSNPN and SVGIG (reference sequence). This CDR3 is CAFTPPPGTREETQYF. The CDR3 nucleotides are TGTGCGTTTACCCCTCCCCCCGGGACCAGGGAGGAGACCCAGTACTTC.

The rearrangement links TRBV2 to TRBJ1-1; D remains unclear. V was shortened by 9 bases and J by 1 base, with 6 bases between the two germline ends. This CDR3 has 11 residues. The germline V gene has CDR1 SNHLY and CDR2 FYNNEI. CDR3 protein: CASPKNTEAFF. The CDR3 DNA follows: TGTGCCAGTCCAAAGAACACTGAAGCTTTCTTT.

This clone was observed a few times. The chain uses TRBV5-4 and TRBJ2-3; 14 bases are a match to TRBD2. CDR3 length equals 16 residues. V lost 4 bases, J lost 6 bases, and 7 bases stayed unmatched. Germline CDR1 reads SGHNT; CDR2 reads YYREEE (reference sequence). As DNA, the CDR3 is TGTGCCAGCAGCGAGGGACTAGCGGGAGTGGGGGATACGCAGTATTTT. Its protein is CASSEGLAGVGDTQYF. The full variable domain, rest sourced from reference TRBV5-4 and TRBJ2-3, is ETGVTQSPTHLIKTRGQQVTLRCSSQSGHNTVSWYQQALGQGPQFIFQYYREEENGRGNFPPRFSGLQFPNYSSELNVNALELDDSALYLCASSEGLAGVGDTQYFGPGTRLTVL.

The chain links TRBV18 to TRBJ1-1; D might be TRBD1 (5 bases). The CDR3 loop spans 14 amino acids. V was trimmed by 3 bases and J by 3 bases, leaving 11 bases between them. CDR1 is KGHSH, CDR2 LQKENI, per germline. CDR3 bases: TGTGCCAGCTCACCTAACCGGGACCACACTGAAGCTTTCTTT. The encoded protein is CASSPNRDHTEAFF. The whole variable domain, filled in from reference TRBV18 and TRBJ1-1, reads NAGVMQNPRHLVRRRGQEARLRCSPMKGHSHVYWYRQLPEEGLKFMVYLQKENIIDESGMPKERFSAEFPKEGPSILRIQQVVRGDSAAYFCASSPNRDHTEAFFGQGTRLTVV.

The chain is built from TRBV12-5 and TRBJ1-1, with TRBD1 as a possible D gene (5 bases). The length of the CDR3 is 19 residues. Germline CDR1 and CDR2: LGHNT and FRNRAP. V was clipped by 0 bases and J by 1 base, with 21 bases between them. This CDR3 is CASGLVLGRGAWGNTEAFF. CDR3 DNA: TGTGCTAGTGGTTTGGTACTTGGGAGGGGCGCCTGGGGGAACACTGAAGCTTTCTTT.

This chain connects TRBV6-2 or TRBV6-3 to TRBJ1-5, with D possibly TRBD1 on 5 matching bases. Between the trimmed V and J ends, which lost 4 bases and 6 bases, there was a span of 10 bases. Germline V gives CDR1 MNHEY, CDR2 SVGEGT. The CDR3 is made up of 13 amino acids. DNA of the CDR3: TGTGCCAGCAGTTGGGCCGGGGGTCAGCCCCAGCATTTT. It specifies CASSWAGGQPQHF.

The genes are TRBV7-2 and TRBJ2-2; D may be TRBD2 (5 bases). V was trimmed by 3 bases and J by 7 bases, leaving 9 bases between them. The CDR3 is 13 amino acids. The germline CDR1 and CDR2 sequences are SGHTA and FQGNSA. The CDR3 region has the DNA TGTGCCAGCAGCTTTGGCGGGCTCGGGGAGCTGTTTTTT. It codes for CASSFGGLGELFF.

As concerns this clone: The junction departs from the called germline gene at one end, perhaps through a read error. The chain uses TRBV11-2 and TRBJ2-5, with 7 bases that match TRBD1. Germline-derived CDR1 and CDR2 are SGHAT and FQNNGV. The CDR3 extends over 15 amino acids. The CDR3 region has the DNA TGTGCTAGCAGCCAGGGACAGCAGCACCAAGAGACCCAGTACTTC. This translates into CASSQGQQHQETQYF.